One and the same sample provided the 16 T cell receptor beta chains below, sequenced in a study of shared clonotypes between healthy human individuals. Clones were sequenced by immunoSEQ multiplex PCR, and TCRdb holds only the in-frame ones, with some missing. The sample lists approximately 1.5 million clones; around 98.5% were seen once. Sequencing was carried out using naive CD4+ T cells sorted from blood. The subset here: CD45RA+ positively selected. The receptors stem from a man aged 25-40 years in good health.

About this clone: The sample has other DNA sequences that encode this CDR3 too. This sequence joins TRBV28 and TRBJ2-7; D possibly corresponds to TRBD1 (6 bases). CDR3 length: 14 amino acids. V lost 2 bases, J lost 1 base, and 9 bases lay in between. Germline values: CDR1 MDHEN, CDR2 SYDVKM. The CDR3 sequence: CASSLGGRSYEQYF. CDR3 sequence (DNA): TGTGCCAGCAGTTTAGGGGGCAGGTCCTACGAGCAGTACTTC.

J is TRBJ2-6 and V is TRBV30, with D uncertain. Trimming stripped 2 bases from V and 0 bases from J, with 11 bases between. This CDR3 is built from 16 residues. CDR1 and CDR2 from the germline V gene are GTSNPN and SVGIG (reference sequence). CDR3 region: CAWSLGRISGANVLTF. The DNA for the CDR3 is TGTGCCTGGAGTCTCGGGCGAATCTCTGGGGCCAACGTCCTGACTTTC.

Regarding this clone: This CDR3 is also generated by other DNA sequences in the sample. J is TRBJ2-1 and V is TRBV18, with TRBD2 matching 10 bases. The length of the CDR3 is 16 residues. The trim removed 3 bases at V and 7 bases at J, leaving 9 bases unmatched. Germline CDR1 KGHSH, CDR2 LQKENI. This CDR3 is CASSPLPAGGPNEQFF. The CDR3, as DNA: TGTGCCAGCTCACCGCTGCCAGCGGGAGGGCCTAATGAGCAGTTCTTC.

The genes are TRBV18 and TRBJ2-7, with D perhaps matching TRBD2 (5 bases). From germline, CDR1 is KGHSH and CDR2 LQKENI. Trimming pared 2 bases from V and 7 bases from J, leaving 12 bases between. The CDR3 is made up of 13 amino acids. The CDR3 region is CASSPSNPGEQYF. CDR3 DNA: TGTGCCAGCTCACCATCGAATCCGGGGGAGCAGTACTTC.

This clone showed up just once. The rearrangement joins TRBV11-2 to TRBJ1-1, with D uncertain. The CDR3 loop spans 13 amino acids. Germline V gene data show CDR1 as SGHAT and CDR2 as FQNNGV. V lost 0 bases to trimming and J lost 8 bases, with 10 bases between them. CDR3 in amino acids: CASSLDYTEEAFF. CDR3 sequence (DNA): TGTGCCAGCAGCTTAGATTATACAGAGGAAGCTTTCTTT.

V usage is TRBV6-1 and J usage is TRBJ1-5; no reliable D call. Trimming removed 2 bases from V and 3 bases from J, with 11 bases in between. Germline V lookup: CDR1 MNHNS, CDR2 SASEGT. The CDR3 runs to 15 residues. Here the CDR3 DNA reads TGTGCCAGCAGTGAACCCCTTATCCACAATCAGCCCCAGCATTTT. This sequence encodes CASSEPLIHNQPQHF.

The chain has TRBV11-2 and TRBJ2-7; 9 bases are a match to TRBD1. The CDR3 length is 15 residues. Germline trimming cut 5 bases from V and 4 bases from J; bases unmatched to any gene: 9. Germline CDR1 and CDR2: SGHAT and FQNNGV. CDR3 loop: CASSGLQGASYEQYF. For the CDR3, the DNA is TGTGCCAGCAGCGGCCTACAGGGGGCGTCTTACGAGCAGTACTTC.

V and J are TRBV14 and TRBJ2-2; D ambiguous. CDR1 is SGHDN, CDR2 FVKESK, per germline. This CDR3 region has 13 residues. CDR3 in amino acids: CACGRPNTGELFF. The CDR3 coding sequence is TGTGCTTGCGGCAGACCGAACACCGGGGAGCTGTTTTTT.

The rearrangement links TRBV5-1 to TRBJ1-1, with D hard to call. Germline V gene sequence: CDR1 SGHRS, CDR2 YFSETQ. The V gene lost 2 bases and the J gene lost 6 bases, with 17 bases spanning the gap. CDR3 length equals 15 residues. The CDR3 DNA reads TGCGCCAGCAGCTTCACGACGGGGAGGCCTTCTGAAGCTTTCTTT. Translation gives CASSFTTGRPSEAFF.

The CDR3 loop reads CASSHGQGNEQFF. The CDR3 nucleotides read TGTGCCAGCAGCCACGGCCAGGGCAATGAGCAGTTCTTC. The rearrangement joins TRBV7-9 to TRBJ2-1; a possible D gene is TRBD1 (5 bases). Germline lookup yields CDR1 SEHNR and CDR2 FQNEAQ (reference sequence). There are 13 residues in the CDR3. V lost 5 bases and J lost 6, with 11 bases in between.

The genes are TRBV6-5 and TRBJ2-7, with 8 nucleotides matching TRBD1. Germline V gene sequence: CDR1 MNHEY, CDR2 SVGAGI. CDR3 length: 14 amino acids. The junction had 10 bases not matched to a gene; V was cut back by 6 bases and J by 6 bases. Here the CDR3 reads CASSLATGASEQYF. The CDR3 coding sequence is TGTGCCAGCAGCCTGGCGACAGGGGCCTCCGAGCAGTACTTC.

The chain joins TRBV30 to TRBJ2-2; a possible D gene is TRBD1 (5 bases). CDR1 and CDR2 (germline): GTSNPN, SVGIG (reference sequence). Deletions cut 1 base from V and 5 bases from J, with 11 bases between. The CDR3 consists of 14 residues. The CDR3 spells CAWSGRRGTGELFF. The CDR3 region has the DNA TGTGCCTGGAGTGGGAGAAGGGGAACCGGGGAGCTGTTTTTT. The whole variable domain, remainder taken from reference TRBV30 and TRBJ2-2, is SQTIHQWPATLVQPVGSPLSLECTVEGTSNPNLYWYRQAAGRGLQLLFYSVGIGQISSEVPQNLSASRPQDRQFILSSKKLLLSDSGFYLCAWSGRRGTGELFFGEGSRLTVL.

This chain uses TRBV11-1 with TRBJ1-1; D is ambiguous. Germline loops: CDR1 SGHAT, CDR2 FQDESV (reference sequence). V lost 1 base, J lost 4 bases, and 10 bases lay in between. The CDR3 loop spans 14 amino acids. CDR3 protein: CASSLELGSTEAFF. In nucleotides, the CDR3 is TGTGCCAGCAGCTTAGAACTCGGGAGCACTGAAGCTTTCTTT.

This clone was seen only once. The rearrangement uses TRBV18 and TRBJ1-2; D is perhaps TRBD1 (5 bases). V gave up 2 bases and J gave up 4 bases, with 8 bases separating them. The CDR3 has 13 amino acids. Germline CDR1 is KGHSH and CDR2 is LQKENI. The chain's CDR3 is CASSPGAPYGYTF. The CDR3 region has the DNA TGTGCCAGCTCACCAGGGGCCCCCTATGGCTACACCTTC.

The chain uses TRBV28 and TRBJ2-7, with D unclear. CDR3 length equals 15 residues. Per germline, CDR1 MDHEN and CDR2 SYDVKM. The V end lost 6 bases, the J end lost 0 bases, and 15 bases lay between the germline ends. CDR3 sequence: CASSPTSESSYEQYF. CDR3 DNA: TGTGCCAGCAGCCCGACGTCTGAAAGCTCCTACGAGCAGTACTTC.

The gene calls are TRBV9 and TRBJ2-7; no firm D call. Germline V lookup: CDR1 SGDLS, CDR2 YYNGEE. This CDR3 contains 15 residues. The V gene lost 0 bases and the J gene lost 0 bases, with 10 bases spanning the gap. CDR3 region: CASSVGIRTSYEQYF. CDR3 nucleotide sequence: TGTGCCAGCAGCGTAGGAATCCGGACCTCCTACGAGCAGTACTTC.